Listed here are 3 T cell receptor beta chains from one sample, sequenced in a study of T cell changes during pregnancy in multiple sclerosis. Data came from immunoSEQ multiplex PCR; TCRdb stores just in-frame clones and leaves some out. Among tens of thousands of clones listed, just over 90% were seen once. Material: peripheral blood, obtained in the second trimester of pregnancy. The source is a female donor with multiple sclerosis, enrolled in a pregnancy study.

The chain is built from TRBV6-1 and TRBJ1-1; 7 nucleotides align to TRBD1. The CDR3 contains 17 residues. The junction had 7 bases not matched to a gene; V was cut back by 0 bases and J by 0 bases. Germline values: CDR1 MNHNS, CDR2 SASEGT. The CDR3 region is CASSEALGQQMNTEAFF. The DNA for the CDR3 is TGTGCCAGCAGTGAAGCGCTGGGACAGCAAATGAACACTGAAGCTTTCTTT.

CDR3 DNA sequence: TGTGCCAGCAGCTATGGAGCGGGGGGGCCCGAGGAGACCCAGTACTTC. Its translation is CASSYGAGGPEETQYF. The rearrangement links TRBV7-3 to TRBJ2-5; the match to TRBD2 covers 10 bases. The germline gives CDR1 SGHTA, CDR2 FQGTGA. V was clipped by 4 bases and J by 5 bases; unmatched bases: 10. This CDR3 has 16 residues.

The chain employs TRBV6-6 and TRBJ2-5; 7 bases line up with TRBD1. The CDR3 loop spans 14 amino acids. The V segment lost 6 bases and the J segment 0 bases; nucleotides outside the gene matches: 4. Per the germline V gene, CDR1 is MNHNY and CDR2 is SVGAGI (reference sequence). CDR3 sequence reads: CASRPGQDQETQYF. In DNA, the CDR3 is TGTGCCAGCAGACCCGGACAGGACCAAGAGACCCAGTACTTC.